This T cell receptor beta chain was captured in a study of blood T cell repertoires in COVID-19. Study details: Whether acute or convalescent, the COVID-19 samples came from the United States, Italy and Spain.

V lost 1 base to trimming and J lost 4 bases, with 5 bases between them. This CDR3 region has 13 residues. Germline CDR1 and CDR2: SGHRS and YFSETQ. As processed by the authors: Estimates of nucleated cell counts were drawn from the amplification of reference gene primers. The protocol was immunoSEQ multiplex PCR, while the TCRdb copy is restricted to in-frame clones and leaves out a portion. V and J calls and clone size follow that table, whereas D and trimming were derived from the DNA. The table includes roughly 280,000 clones, about 89% detected once. The source of this sequence is a man aged 40-49 years with active or convalescent COVID-19. The rearrangement links TRBV5-1 to TRBJ1-4; D unresolved. The sequenced material came from peripheral blood. The CDR3 loop is CASSLNSNEKLFF. The CDR3 bases are TGCGCCAGCAGCTTGAACAGTAATGAAAAACTGTTTTTT.